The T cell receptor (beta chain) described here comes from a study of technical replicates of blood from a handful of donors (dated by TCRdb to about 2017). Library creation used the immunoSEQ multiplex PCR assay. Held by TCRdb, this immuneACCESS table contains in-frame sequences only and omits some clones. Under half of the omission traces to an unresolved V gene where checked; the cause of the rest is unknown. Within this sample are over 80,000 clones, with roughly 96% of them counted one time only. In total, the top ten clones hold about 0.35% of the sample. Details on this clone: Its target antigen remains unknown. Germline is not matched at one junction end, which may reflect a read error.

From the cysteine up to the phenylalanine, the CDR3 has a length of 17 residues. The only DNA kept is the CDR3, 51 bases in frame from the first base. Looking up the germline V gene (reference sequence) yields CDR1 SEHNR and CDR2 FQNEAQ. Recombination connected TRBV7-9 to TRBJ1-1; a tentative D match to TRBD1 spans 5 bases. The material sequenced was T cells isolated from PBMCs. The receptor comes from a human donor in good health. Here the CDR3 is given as CASTYSGQGNVNTEAFF. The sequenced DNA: TGTGCCAGCACCTACTCTGGTCAGGGAAACGTGAATACTGAAGCTTTCTTT.